One sample yielded the 20 T cell receptor beta chains listed below, sequenced in a study of vaccination effects on CD4 cells after COVID-19. Peptide-pool stimulation followed by sequencing identified expanded antigen-specific CD4+ clonotypes in the ViraFEST assay. Subsequent to a culture period of about ten days, CD4+ T cells were isolated. No vaccinee had earlier SARS-CoV-2 infection, and nucleocapsid antibodies were negative. The assay was immunoSEQ multiplex PCR, and TCRdb's table has in-frame clones only and misses some. Of around 35,000 clones listed, about three fifths are singletons. No antigen has been assigned to these receptors. Sequencing used CD4+ T cells from PBMCs cultured with HCoV-OC43 spike peptides, obtained before COVID-19 vaccination. The subset was: HCoV-OC43 spike overlapping peptide pool stimulation. These receptors were taken from a human donor who received a COVID-19 vaccine.

The V gene is TRBV18, the J gene TRBJ2-2; no firm D call. The germline CDR1 and CDR2 sequences are KGHSH and LQKENI. The CDR3 is 17 amino acids. V was pared by 3 bases and J by 5 bases, with 19 bases between. CDR3 sequence reads: CASSPSQGRYSTGELFF. Written as DNA, the CDR3 is TGTGCCAGCTCACCTTCCCAAGGGCGTTACAGTACCGGGGAGCTGTTTTTT.

V and J are TRBV5-1 and TRBJ1-1, with D unclear. The CDR3 is made up of 12 amino acids. CDR1 and CDR2 from the germline V gene are SGHRS and YFSETQ. V shed 5 bases and J shed 3 bases, with 8 bases lying between them. CDR3: CASRLADTEAFF. DNA of the CDR3: TGCGCCAGCAGGCTGGCGGACACTGAAGCTTTCTTT.

This chain links TRBV29-1 with TRBJ1-3; D call uncertain. This CDR3 is 13 amino acids long. Trimming removed 3 bases at V and 4 bases at J, with 10 bases between. Germline CDR1 reads SQVTM; CDR2 reads ANQGSEA. The CDR3 region is CSVDSGFGNTIYF. DNA for the CDR3: TGCAGCGTTGATTCCGGGTTCGGAAACACCATATATTTT.

This chain uses TRBV9 with TRBJ2-3; 11 positions agree with TRBD2. CDR1 and CDR2 from the germline V gene are SGDLS and YYNGEE. The trim removed 4 bases at V and 10 bases at J, leaving 8 bases unmatched. CDR3 length: 14 amino acids. CDR3 DNA: TGTGCCAGCAGCACCGGGACTAGCGGAAACGCGCAGTATTTT. Its protein product is CASSTGTSGNAQYF. Supplemented by reference TRBV9 and TRBJ2-3, the full variable domain reads DSGVTQTPKHLITATGQRVTLRCSPRSGDLSVYWYQQSLDQGLQFLIQYYNGEERAKGNILERFSAQQFPDLHSELNLSSLELGDSALYFCASSTGTSGNAQYFGPGTRLTVL.

This rearrangement joins TRBV27 to TRBJ2-7; TRBD1 matches at 9 bases. Germline assignment: CDR1 MNHEY and CDR2 SMNVEV (reference sequence). This CDR3 has 13 residues. Trimming took 6 bases from V and 5 from J; bases not matched to a gene: 5. For the CDR3, the DNA is TGTGCCAGCAGCAAGACAGGGGGGAACGAGCAGTACTTC. Encoded protein: CASSKTGGNEQYF.

The genes are TRBV6-1 and TRBJ2-3, with 10 bases matching TRBD2. V was clipped by 2 bases and J by 0 bases; unmatched bases: 2. The germline CDR1 and CDR2 sequences are MNHNS and SASEGT. This CDR3 has 16 amino acids. Here the CDR3 reads CASSESSGGSTDTQYF. The CDR3 nucleotides read TGTGCCAGCAGTGAATCTAGCGGGGGTAGCACAGATACGCAGTATTTT.

The rearrangement links TRBV12-3 or TRBV12-4 to TRBJ1-3; D may be TRBD1 (5 bases). This CDR3 has 12 residues. V dropped 11 bases and J dropped 2 bases, with 10 bases sitting between them. The CDR3 protein is CAGGGAGNTIYF. In DNA, the CDR3 is TGTGCCGGGGGGGGTGCTGGAAACACCATATATTTT.

With respect to this clone: One end of the junction fails to match germline, which may point to a read error. The chain links TRBV6-5 to TRBJ2-3; a possible D gene is TRBD1 (5 bases). Germline CDR1 is MNHEY and CDR2 is SVGAGI. The CDR3 is 15 amino acids. This CDR3 is CASSYRLDGADTQYF. The CDR3 DNA sequence: TGTGCCAGCAGTTACCGACTTGATGGGGCAGATACACAGTATTTT.

The chain recombines TRBV7-2 with TRBJ2-7; D call uncertain. The length of the CDR3 is 13 residues. CDR1 and CDR2 (germline): SGHTA, FQGNSA. Deletions cut 4 bases from V and 3 bases from J, with 10 bases between. The CDR3 loop reads CASSSTRNYEQYF. The DNA for the CDR3 is TGTGCCAGCAGCTCCACTCGTAACTACGAGCAGTACTTC.

The CDR3 DNA is TGTGCCACCAGCAGAGATGACCTTAGCGGGGGGTACACAGATACGCAGTATTTT. Its protein is CATSRDDLSGGYTDTQYF. The chain employs TRBV15 and TRBJ2-3, with TRBD2 matching 10 bases. Germline V CDR1 and CDR2: LNHNV, YYDKDF (reference sequence). The ends lost 0 bases at V and 2 bases at J; junction bases unmatched: 8. The CDR3 extends over 18 amino acids.

The V and J genes are TRBV5-1 and TRBJ2-3, with TRBD1 matching 7 bases. This CDR3 region has 17 residues. V lost 0 bases to trimming and J lost 5 bases; unmatched junction nucleotides: 12. Germline-derived CDR1 and CDR2 are SGHRS and YFSETQ. CDR3 DNA sequence: TGCGCCAGCAGCTTGGCCATCAGGACAGGATCCGTAGATACGCAGTATTTT. Its translation: CASSLAIRTGSVDTQYF. The full variable domain, with the rest looked up from reference TRBV5-1 and TRBJ2-3, is KAGVTQTPRYLIKTRGQQVTLSCSPISGHRSVSWYQQTPGQGLQFLFEYFSETQRNKGNFPGRFSGRQFSNSRSEMNVSTLELGDSALYLCASSLAIRTGSVDTQYFGPGTRLTVL.

The rearrangement uses TRBV20-1 and TRBJ1-2, with TRBD1 as a possible D gene (6 bases). Between the trimmed V and J ends, which lost 6 bases and 8 bases, there was a span of 13 bases. The CDR3 is 11 residues long. The germline CDR1 and CDR2 sequences are DFQATT and SNEGSKA (reference sequence). CDR3 DNA: TGCAGTGCCACCGGGACAAAGGGCTACACCTTC. This encodes CSATGTKGYTF.

In this sample, this clone turned up a few times. V gene TRBV5-1 combines with J gene TRBJ1-3, with 8 bases matching TRBD1. This CDR3 comprises 15 residues. The V segment lost 0 bases and the J segment 4 bases; nucleotides outside the gene matches: 3. Germline lookup yields CDR1 SGHRS and CDR2 YFSETQ. In nucleotides, the CDR3 is TGCGCCAGCAGCTTGGGGACAGGGACCGGAAACACCATATATTTT. As protein: CASSLGTGTGNTIYF. The full variable domain, in which reference TRBV5-1 and TRBJ1-3 provide the parts outside the CDR3, is KAGVTQTPRYLIKTRGQQVTLSCSPISGHRSVSWYQQTPGQGLQFLFEYFSETQRNKGNFPGRFSGRQFSNSRSEMNVSTLELGDSALYLCASSLGTGTGNTIYFGEGSWLTVV.

This chain joins TRBV24-1 and TRBJ2-1, with D perhaps matching TRBD2 (6 bases). Between the trimmed V and J ends, which lost 0 bases and 5 bases, there was a span of 10 bases. The CDR3 has 15 amino acids. Germline lookup yields CDR1 KGHDR and CDR2 SFDVKD. The CDR3 sequence: CATSDLRDLNNEQFF. As DNA, the CDR3 is TGTGCCACCAGTGATTTGAGGGACTTAAACAATGAGCAGTTCTTC.

This chain connects TRBV29-1 to TRBJ1-2, with D unclear. This CDR3 has 13 residues. CDR1 is SQVTM, CDR2 ANQGSEA, per germline. Trimming took 3 bases from V and 0 from J, leaving 8 bases between them. The CDR3 spells CSVEQITNYGYTF. The DNA of the CDR3 is TGCAGCGTTGAGCAGATTACTAACTATGGCTACACCTTC.

This chain connects TRBV29-1 to TRBJ1-2; D perhaps matches TRBD1 (6 bases). The CDR3 contains 13 residues. Between the trimmed V and J ends, which lost 4 bases and 5 bases, there was a span of 14 bases. Germline lookup yields CDR1 SQVTM and CDR2 ANQGSEA. The CDR3, as DNA: TGCAGCGTTGGTCAGGGGCGCGGGTATGGCTACACCTTC. Amino acids: CSVGQGRGYGYTF.

The CDR3 region is CASRLEEGWNSPLHF. CDR3 coding DNA: TGTGCCAGCCGGCTGGAGGAGGGCTGGAATTCACCCCTCCACTTT. The rearrangement links TRBV6-5 to TRBJ1-6; no clear D gene. V lost 8 bases, J lost 7 bases, and 18 bases lay in between. CDR1 is MNHEY, CDR2 SVGAGI, per germline. This CDR3 is built from 15 residues.

By sample share, this clone is medium-sized. The V call is TRBV5-4, the J call TRBJ1-1; D unclear. Germline values: CDR1 SGHNT, CDR2 YYREEE (reference sequence). The CDR3 spans 14 residues. Between the trimmed V and J ends, which lost 4 bases and 3 bases, there was a span of 13 bases. The CDR3 loop is CASSRTLMDTEAFF. The CDR3 DNA sequence: TGTGCCAGCAGCAGGACGTTAATGGACACTGAAGCTTTCTTT. The full variable domain, with the rest looked up from reference TRBV5-4 and TRBJ1-1, is ETGVTQSPTHLIKTRGQQVTLRCSSQSGHNTVSWYQQALGQGPQFIFQYYREEENGRGNFPPRFSGLQFPNYSSELNVNALELDDSALYLCASSRTLMDTEAFFGQGTRLTVV.

V gene TRBV4-1 combines with J gene TRBJ2-1, with unresolved D. This CDR3 region has 15 residues. The germline V gene has CDR1 MGHRA and CDR2 YSYEKL. Deletions cut 2 bases from V and 6 bases from J, with 14 bases between. In DNA form, the CDR3 reads TGCGCCAGCAGCCAACCAGGAAAAAAACGCAATGAGCAGTTCTTC. It specifies CASSQPGKKRNEQFF.

This clone was found a few times. The CDR3 here is CAWTPRDRNTEAFF. Here the CDR3 DNA reads TGTGCCTGGACCCCCAGGGACCGGAACACTGAAGCTTTCTTT. The V and J genes are TRBV30 and TRBJ1-1; D may be TRBD1 (5 bases). The CDR3 runs to 14 residues. Trimming stripped 4 bases from V and 1 base from J, with 13 bases between. Looked up from germline, CDR1 is GTSNPN and CDR2 is SVGIG (reference sequence).